This T cell receptor beta chain was sequenced for a study of identifying expanded T cells in peripheral blood. V dropped 0 bases and J dropped 5 bases, with 14 bases sitting between them. Looked up from germline, CDR1 is LGHNA and CDR2 is YSLEER. The CDR3 length is 15 residues. The method was immunoSEQ multiplex PCR; TCRdb's version includes in-frame clones alone and lacks a portion of them. The sample shows about 86,000 clones, 70% to 90% of them seen only once. Sequencing was done on a sample of blood. The chain links TRBV4-3 to TRBJ2-7; weak D call: TRBD1 (5 bases). The clonotype was recovered from a person aged 18 to 69 in good health. CDR3 in amino acids: CASSQDPAQADEQYF. Written as DNA, the CDR3 is TGCGCCAGCAGCCAAGATCCGGCACAGGCGGACGAGCAGTACTTC.